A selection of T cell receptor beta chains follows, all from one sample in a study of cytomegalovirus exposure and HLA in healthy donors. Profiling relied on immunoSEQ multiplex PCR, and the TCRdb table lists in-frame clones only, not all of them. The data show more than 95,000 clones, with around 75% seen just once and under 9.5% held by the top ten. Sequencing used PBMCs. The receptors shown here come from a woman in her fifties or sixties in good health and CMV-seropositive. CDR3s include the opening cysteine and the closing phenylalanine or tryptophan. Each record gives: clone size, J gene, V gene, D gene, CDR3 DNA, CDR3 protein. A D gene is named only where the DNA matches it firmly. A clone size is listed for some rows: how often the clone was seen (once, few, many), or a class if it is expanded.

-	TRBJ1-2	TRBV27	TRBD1	TGTGCCAGCAGTTTAGGACAGGGCTTTCGAACTGGCTACACCTTC	CASSLGQGFRTGYTF
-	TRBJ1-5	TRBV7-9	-	TGTGCCAGCAGCTTAGGCGAGACACCCCAGCCCCAGCATTTT	CASSLGETPQPQHF
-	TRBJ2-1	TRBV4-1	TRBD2	TGCGCCAGCAGCCAGGCCAGCGGGGCGCTTTACAATGAGCAGTTCTTC	CASSQASGALYNEQFF
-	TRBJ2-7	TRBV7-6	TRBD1	TGTGCCAGCAGCAGCCGGGACAGGACCTCCTACGAGCAGTACTTC	CASSSRDRTSYEQYF
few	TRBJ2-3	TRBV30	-	TGTGCCTGGAGTGTCGGAGGGTCTAGCACAGATACGCAGTATTTT	CAWSVGGSSTDTQYF
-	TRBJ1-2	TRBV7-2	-	TGTGCCAGCAGTTTTTGGGGAGGGCACGGCTACACCTTC	CASSFWGGHGYTF
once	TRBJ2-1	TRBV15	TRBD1	TGTGCCACCAGCAGAGGGACAGGGAGCTACAATGAGCAGTTCTTC	CATSRGTGSYNEQFF
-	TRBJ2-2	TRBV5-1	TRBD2	TGCGCCAGCAGCAGGGGACTAGCGACCGGGGAGCTGTTTTTT	CASSRGLATGELFF
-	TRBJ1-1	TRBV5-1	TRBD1	TGCGCCAGCAGCCGACAGGGCGAAGACGGAGCTTTCTTT	CASSRQGEDGAFF
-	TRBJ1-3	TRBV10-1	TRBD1	TGCGCCAGCAGTCTACAGGGGGCCAGACCCATTTCTGGAAACACCATATATTTT	CASSLQGARPISGNTIYF
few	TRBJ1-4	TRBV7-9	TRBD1	TGTGCCATTCCGACAGGGGCCACCACTCCAACTAATGAAAAACTGTTTTTT	CAIPTGATTPTNEKLFF
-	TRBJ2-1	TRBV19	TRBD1	TGTGCCAGTAGTATAGATCCGGGGACAGAGAACAATGAGCAGTTCTTC	CASSIDPGTENNEQFF
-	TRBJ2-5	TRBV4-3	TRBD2	TGCGCCAGCAGCCAAGGGAATGGGCGGGGGGGGGAGACCCAGTACTTC	CASSQGNGRGGETQYF
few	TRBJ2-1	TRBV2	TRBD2	TGTGCCAGCAGTGATCCTGTCCCGGCTAGCGGCTCCTACAATGAGCAGTTCTTC	CASSDPVPASGSYNEQFF
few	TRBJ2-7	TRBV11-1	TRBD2	TGTGCCAGCAGCCCTGAACTAGCGGGAGCACACGAGCAGTACTTC	CASSPELAGAHEQYF
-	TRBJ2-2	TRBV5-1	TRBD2	TGCGCCAGCAGCTTGGAGGCGGGAGCCAACACCGGGGAGCTGTTTTTT	CASSLEAGANTGELFF
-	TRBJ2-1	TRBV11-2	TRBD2	TGTGCCAGCAGCCGAGGACTAGCGGGCCACTCCTACAATGAGCAGTTCTTC	CASSRGLAGHSYNEQFF
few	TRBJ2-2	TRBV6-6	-	TGTGCCAGCAGCCCCACGGGGGGGGAGCTGTTTTTT	CASSPTGGELFF
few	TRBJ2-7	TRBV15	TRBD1	TGTGCCACCAGCCATACGGGGACAGGCCTTTTGGAGCAGTACTTC	CATSHTGTGLLEQYF
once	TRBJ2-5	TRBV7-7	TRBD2	TGTGCTAGCAGCCCGAGACTAGCGGGGGAAGAGACCCAGTACTTC	CASSPRLAGEETQYF
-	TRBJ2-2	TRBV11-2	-	TGTGCCAGCAGCACGTCTTCAGGGGCTGACACCGGGGAGCTGTTTTTT	CASSTSSGADTGELFF
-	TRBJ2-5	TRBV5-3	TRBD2	TGTGCCAGAAGCACGGGACTAGCGACACAAGAGACCCAGTACTTC	CARSTGLATQETQYF
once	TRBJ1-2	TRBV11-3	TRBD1	TGTGCCAGCAGCTACGACAGGGAGTATGGCTACACCTTC	CASSYDREYGYTF
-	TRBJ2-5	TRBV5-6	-	TGTGCCAGCAGCTTGCTTAGCGGAGAGACCCAGTACTTC	CASSLLSGETQYF
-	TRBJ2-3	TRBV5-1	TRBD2	TGCGCCAGCAGCTTGGAAAGCGGGGAGGTCAGATATACGCAGTATTTT	CASSLESGEVRYTQYF
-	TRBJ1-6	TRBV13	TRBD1	TGTGCCAGCAGTTCTTTCACAGGGGGCCTTTCACCCCTCCACTTT	CASSSFTGGLSPLHF
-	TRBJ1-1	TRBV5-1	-	TGCGCCAGCGCCCCTGGGGCCATGAACACTGAAGCTTTCTTT	CASAPGAMNTEAFF
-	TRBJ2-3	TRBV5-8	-	TGTGCCAGCAGAACAGGGCGCCCTAGCACAGATACGCAGTATTTT	CASRTGRPSTDTQYF
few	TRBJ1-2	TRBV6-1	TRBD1	TGTGCCAGCAGGGGCGGGACAGGGGGGGGGTATGGCTACACCTTC	CASRGGTGGGYGYTF
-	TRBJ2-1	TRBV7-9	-	TGTGCCAGCAGCTTAGGAGCAGGGGGGCCAGTTGGTGAGCAGTTCTTC	CASSLGAGGPVGEQFF
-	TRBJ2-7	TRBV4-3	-	TGCGCCAGCAGCCTGCCCCGGGGAGCGGTCCCCTACGAGCAGTACTTC	CASSLPRGAVPYEQYF
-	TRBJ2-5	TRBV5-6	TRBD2	TGTGCCAGCAGCTTTCTCGGGAGGGAGACCCAGTACTTC	CASSFLGRETQYF
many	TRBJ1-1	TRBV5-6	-	TGTGCCAGCAGCTTGACAGGGAGAGCTTTCTTT	CASSLTGRAFF
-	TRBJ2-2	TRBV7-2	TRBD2	TGTGCCAGCAGCTTATGGGTAGCGGGAGGGGGCGGGGAGCTGTTTTTT	CASSLWVAGGGGELFF
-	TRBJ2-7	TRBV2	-	TGTGCCAGCATTCACCGGGACACCCTCTCCTACGAGCAGTACTTC	CASIHRDTLSYEQYF
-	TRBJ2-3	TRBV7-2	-	TGTGCCAGCAGCTTGGGCCCGTACACAGATACGCAGTATTTT	CASSLGPYTDTQYF
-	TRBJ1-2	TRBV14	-	TGTGCCAGCAGCCTGAACGGGGGGTATGGCTACACCTTC	CASSLNGGYGYTF
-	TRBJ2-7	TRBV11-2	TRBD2	TGTGCCAGCAGCTCGGCCGCGGGAGGGCGGTACGAGCAGTACTTC	CASSSAAGGRYEQYF
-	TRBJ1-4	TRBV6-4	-	TGTGCCAGCAGTTCCAGAGGGCCTTTCCAGAAGGCTAATGAAAAACTGTTTTTT	CASSSRGPFQKANEKLFF
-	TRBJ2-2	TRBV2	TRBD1	TGTGCCAGCAGGGCCCAGGGGGCTAGGAACACCGGGGAGCTGTTTTTT	CASRAQGARNTGELFF
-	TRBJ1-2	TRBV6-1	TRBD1	TGTGCCAGCAGTGATGGAGGCACAGGGGGCTCTAACTATGGCTACACCTTC	CASSDGGTGGSNYGYTF
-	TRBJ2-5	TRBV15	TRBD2	TGTGCCACCAGCAGAGATTCCAGTAGCGGGAGGGGAGAGACCCAGTACTTC	CATSRDSSSGRGETQYF
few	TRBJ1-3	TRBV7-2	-	TGTGCCAGCAGCTTACAGGGTTCCGGAAACACCATATATTTT	CASSLQGSGNTIYF
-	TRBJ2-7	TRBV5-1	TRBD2	TGCGCCAGCAGCAGAACTAGCGGGAGCTCCTACGAGCAGTACTTC	CASSRTSGSSYEQYF
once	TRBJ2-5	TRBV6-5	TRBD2	TGTGCCAGCAGTCGGACTAGCGGGAGGGGTGAGACCCAGTACTTC	CASSRTSGRGETQYF
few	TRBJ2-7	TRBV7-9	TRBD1	TGTGCCAGCAGCCACCGGGACAGACCCTACGAGCAGTACTTC	CASSHRDRPYEQYF
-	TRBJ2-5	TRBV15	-	TGTGCCACCAGCAGTGGGGGCGGAGGAGAGACCCAGTACTTC	CATSSGGGGETQYF
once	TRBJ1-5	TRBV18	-	TGTGCCAGCTCCCCAGGACAGCTCAATCAGCCCCAGCATTTT	CASSPGQLNQPQHF